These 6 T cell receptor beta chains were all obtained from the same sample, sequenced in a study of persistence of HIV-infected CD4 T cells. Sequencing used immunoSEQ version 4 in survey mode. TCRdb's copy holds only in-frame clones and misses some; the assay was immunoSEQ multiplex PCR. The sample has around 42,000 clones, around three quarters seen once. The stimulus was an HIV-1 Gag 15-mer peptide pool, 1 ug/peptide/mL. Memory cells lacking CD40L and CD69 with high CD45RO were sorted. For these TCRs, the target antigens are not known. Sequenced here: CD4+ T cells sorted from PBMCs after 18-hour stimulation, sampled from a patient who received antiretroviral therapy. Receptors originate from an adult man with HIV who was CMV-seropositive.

This CDR3 is CASSNGNTIYF. The CDR3 DNA is TGTGCCAGCTCCAACGGAAACACCATATATTTT. The V and J genes are TRBV18 and TRBJ1-3; D remains ambiguous. CDR3 size: 11 residues. V was trimmed by 6 bases and J by 4 bases, leaving 4 bases between them. Per the germline V gene, CDR1 is KGHSH and CDR2 is LQKENI.

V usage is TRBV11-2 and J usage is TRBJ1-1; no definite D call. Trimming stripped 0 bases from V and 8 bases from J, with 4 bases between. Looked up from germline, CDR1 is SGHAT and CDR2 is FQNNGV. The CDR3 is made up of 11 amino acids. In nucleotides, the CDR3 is TGTGCCAGCAGCTTAGAGAGAGAAGCTTTCTTT. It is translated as CASSLEREAFF.

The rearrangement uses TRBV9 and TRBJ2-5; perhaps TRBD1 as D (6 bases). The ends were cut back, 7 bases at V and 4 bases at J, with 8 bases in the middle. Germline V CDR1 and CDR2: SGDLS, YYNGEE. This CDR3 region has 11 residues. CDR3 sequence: CASAGVETQYF. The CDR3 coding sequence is TGTGCCAGCGCAGGGGTAGAGACCCAGTACTTC.

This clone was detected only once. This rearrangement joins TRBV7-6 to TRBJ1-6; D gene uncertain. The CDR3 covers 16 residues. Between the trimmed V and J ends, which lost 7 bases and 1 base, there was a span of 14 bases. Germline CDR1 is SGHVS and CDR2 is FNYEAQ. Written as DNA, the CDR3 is TGTGCCAGCACCCTCGGGGTAGGGTCCTATAATTCACCCCTCCACTTT. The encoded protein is CASTLGVGSYNSPLHF.

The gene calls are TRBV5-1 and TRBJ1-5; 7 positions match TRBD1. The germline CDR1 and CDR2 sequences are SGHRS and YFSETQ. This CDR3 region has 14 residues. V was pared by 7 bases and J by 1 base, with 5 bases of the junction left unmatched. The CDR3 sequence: CASSGGESNQPQHF. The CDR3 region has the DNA TGCGCCAGCTCAGGGGGAGAAAGCAATCAGCCCCAGCATTTT.

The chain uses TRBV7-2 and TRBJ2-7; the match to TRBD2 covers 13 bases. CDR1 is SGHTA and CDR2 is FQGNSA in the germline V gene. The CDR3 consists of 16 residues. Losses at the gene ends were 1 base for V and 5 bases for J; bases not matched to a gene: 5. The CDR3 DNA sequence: TGTGCCAGCAGCTTAGGACTAGCGGGGGGAGGAGACGAGCAGTACTTC. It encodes CASSLGLAGGGDEQYF.